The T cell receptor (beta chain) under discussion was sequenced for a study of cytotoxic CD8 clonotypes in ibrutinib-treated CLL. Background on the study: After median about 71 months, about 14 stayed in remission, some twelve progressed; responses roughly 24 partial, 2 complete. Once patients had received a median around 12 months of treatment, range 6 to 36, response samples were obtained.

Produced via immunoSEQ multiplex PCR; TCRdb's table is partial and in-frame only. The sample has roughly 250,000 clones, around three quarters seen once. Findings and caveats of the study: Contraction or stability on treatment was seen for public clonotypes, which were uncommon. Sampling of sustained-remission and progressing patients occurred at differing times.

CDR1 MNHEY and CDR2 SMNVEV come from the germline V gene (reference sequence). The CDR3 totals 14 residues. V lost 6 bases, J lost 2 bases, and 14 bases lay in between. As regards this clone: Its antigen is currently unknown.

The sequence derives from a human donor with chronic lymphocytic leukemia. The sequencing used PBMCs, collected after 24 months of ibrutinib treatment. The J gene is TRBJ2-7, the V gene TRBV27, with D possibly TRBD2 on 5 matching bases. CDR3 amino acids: CASRTQVGAYEQYF. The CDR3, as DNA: TGTGCCAGCAGAACCCAGGTCGGGGCCTACGAGCAGTACTTC.